This T cell receptor (beta chain) was identified in a study of T cell changes during pregnancy in multiple sclerosis. Only in-frame clones appear in the TCRdb table, and some are missing; sequencing was by immunoSEQ multiplex PCR. The profile shows tens of thousands of clones, 90% to 95% of them singletons. There are 14 residues in the CDR3. CDR1 is SGHRS and CDR2 is YFSETQ in the germline V gene. The germline V and J ends were trimmed by 2 bases and 2 bases, with 11 bases remaining between them. A note on this clone: Other DNA sequences within the sample encode an identical CDR3.

This TCR was sampled from a female donor with multiple sclerosis, enrolled in a pregnancy study. The sample was CD8+ T cells from peripheral blood mononuclear cells, taken in the third trimester of pregnancy. The chain links TRBV5-1 to TRBJ2-7, with D possibly being TRBD1 (5 bases). The CDR3 is CASSLPTATYEQYF. CDR3 nucleotide sequence: TGCGCCAGCAGCTTACCGACAGCAACCTACGAGCAGTACTTC. Filled out from reference TRBV5-1 and TRBJ2-7, the complete variable domain reads KAGVTQTPRYLIKTRGQQVTLSCSPISGHRSVSWYQQTPGQGLQFLFEYFSETQRNKGNFPGRFSGRQFSNSRSEMNVSTLELGDSALYLCASSLPTATYEQYFGPGTRLTVT.